This T cell receptor (beta chain) was observed in a study of blood T cells in healthy people across ages. CDR1 is SNHLY, CDR2 FYNNEI, per germline. This CDR3 has 14 residues. A second PCR, run for roughly 7 to 11 cycles, used a sample-barcoded 5' primer plus a J-beta primer mix. TCRdb reprocessed the 5' RACE reads via MiXCR and lists one record per CDR3 protein. The sample contains roughly 800,000 distinct CDR3 sequences, about 62% of which appear only once. The chain combines TRBV2 with TRBJ2-7; D is ambiguous. Judging by the DNA end, TRBJ2-5 fits better; the J call may be wrong. The receptor was derived from a man aged 25 to 40 in good health. The sequenced sample was blood. The CDR3 loop reads CASSVTPSRETQYF. The CDR3 region has the DNA TGTGCCAGCAGTGTGACCCCTTCGCGAGAGACCCAGTACTTC.